The following is a T cell receptor (beta chain) sequence with its context. This clonotype was observed at least ten times. The clone's antigen remains unknown. No clone much larger than this one lies a single base away; base qualities are absent. The time point label, read with the paper, signifies: newly diagnosed GD, antithyroid drugs for less than 3 months. RNA was extracted from PBMCs in TRIzol for both TCR sequencing and RNA sequencing. The diagnosis of Graves' disease followed American Thyroid Association guidelines. Recruitment of patients was carried out at an endocrinology department in Xi'an, China. From each patient, 8 to 10 milliliters of peripheral blood was collected into an EDTA anticoagulant tube. Ficoll Paque Plus density gradient separation was used to isolate PBMCs, and no additional T cell sorting was done. RNA quality was checked with an Agilent 2100 Bioanalyzer and agarose gel, and concentration with a NanoDrop 2000.

Library prep was done by multiplex PCR. The data were produced on an Illumina HiSeq 4000. iRepertoire HTBI primers and Arm-PCR amplification of CDR3 regions were used to construct TCR beta libraries. Gel purification was performed on PCR products prior to sequencing. In the paper's pipeline: Gene usage analysis of CDR3 amino acid clonotypes used the approximately 62 TRBV and about 13 TRBJ segments found across samples. Filtered high-quality paired reads were merged into contigs using COPE and FqMerger. BLAST was used to align contigs to IMGT TRBV, TRBD and TRBJ reference genes, with CDR3 defined following IMGT. Highly expanded clones were defined as clonotypes with a frequency above 0.1%. Repertoire diversity was measured by Shannon entropy, and V-J evenness by the Gini coefficient. Clonotypes shared by more than one individual were considered public. TCRdb cleaned the public reads at Q25 with fastp, built clones with MiXCR and kept in-frame beta chains. Duplicate CDR3 protein sequences are folded into a single record with the most common DNA and genes. TCRdb, rather than the study authors, made the V and J calls. The sample has 250,000 or so distinct CDR3 sequences on record, 15% to 20% of them singletons. The ten most abundant clones make up approximately 15% of the sample.

The data stem from a study of regulatory T cells in long-lasting Graves disease (dated by TCRdb to the early 2020s). As for the study more broadly: In the newly diagnosed Graves' disease group, patients had been taking antithyroid drugs for less than 3 months. The study was conducted in China and was registered as a clinical trial. A total of around 33 samples were covered by TCR sequencing, comprising some 13 persistent and some 20 newly diagnosed Graves' disease patients. Peripheral blood TCR sequencing and RNA sequencing compared persistent Graves' disease patients with newly diagnosed Graves' disease patients.

The investigation overall reported the following: Preferential use of TRBV28, TRBJ1-2 and TRBJ2-5 was observed in persistent disease, whereas TRBV20-1 and TRBJ2-1 were favored in newly diagnosed disease. The small sample size was acknowledged by the authors as a limitation that may reduce accuracy. Sequencing and analysis were restricted to the TCR beta chain. Peripheral blood alone was examined, since thyroid tissue, which constituted the primary lesion, could not be accessed. Patients with persistent disease shared more public clonotypes (around 2,700) than newly diagnosed patients did (more than 900). Compared with newly diagnosed patients, patients with persistent Graves' disease had lower TCR Shannon entropy and fewer highly expanded clones, which suggests clonal expansion.

Measured from the cysteine to the phenylalanine, the CDR3 is 15 residues long. Only the CDR3 DNA is retained, 45 bases long and in frame from the first base. The V end gives up 6 bases and the J end 2 bases, leaving 7 bases in the junction not matched to a gene. Reading the germline V gene gives CDR1 MNHNS and CDR2 SASEGT. The sample also formed part of further work on T cells in Graves' hyperthyroidism and ophthalmopathy. The second source states: A patient counted as having stable Graves' hyperthyroidism if no progression to ophthalmopathy occurred over 18 months of follow-up. Hyperthyroidism patients were newly diagnosed, had a disease duration of under 2 months, and were aged 18 to 65 years. Patients with uncontrolled infections, other autoimmune diseases, pregnancy or lactation were excluded. Diagnoses relied on clinical symptoms, serum thyroxine and TRAb, thyroid ultrasound and orbital computed tomography. The TCR CDR3 was subjected to a first round of RT-PCR using the HTBI primer set and the Qiagen OneStep RT-PCR kit. Most expanded thyroid clonotypes (frequency above 0.001) were also found in blood, which suggests that blood repertoires may mirror thyroid immune responses. A 13 V-J signature model separated ophthalmopathy from stable hyperthyroidism, with around 88% sensitivity and 81% to 82% specificity in cross-validation and 80%/75% in testing. During validation, the model predicted progression to ophthalmopathy a median of around 6 months ahead of onset, with almost 71% sensitivity and 72% to 85% specificity. A discovery cohort of roughly 100 patients, roughly 43 with Graves' ophthalmopathy and fewer than 65 with stable Graves' hyperthyroidism, was used to find distinguishing TCR V-J signatures. An independent validation cohort of fewer than 20 hyperthyroidism patients and approximately 15 patients who later progressed to ophthalmopathy tested prospective prediction of ophthalmopathy. The roughly 91 discovery patients were randomly split 7:3 into training and test sets. In roughly six Graves' hyperthyroidism patients, the study also compared T-cell repertoires from thyroid tissue with T-cell repertoires from blood. After sampling, hyperthyroidism patients received methimazole starting at 30 mg daily, and ophthalmopathy patients received high-dose intravenous methylprednisolone. A second multiplex PCR round built the libraries, followed by size selection and purification. Libraries were sequenced paired-end with 100 bp reads on an Illumina HiSeq2000. SOAPnuke was used to process the raw data, removing reads that contained adapters or uncalled bases, had a mean Phred below 15, or lacked an exact match to the constant primer or identifier. High-quality paired reads were merged with COPE v1.2.5, and unique nucleotide sequences were defined as clonotypes. MiTCR v1.1 was used to align clonotypes to the IMGT TRBV, TRBD and TRBJ reference segments. Only V-J combinations with frequency above 0.0001, covering about 99% of repertoires, were analysed. The TCS score was defined as F50 (clonal expansion) divided by E x V (chaos), with BLOSUM62-based TCRdist calculated between CDR3 peptides within each V-J. Welch's t-statistics and random forest reduced 514 V-J features to around 14, which were used in a naive Bayes classifier (R e1071). No statistical method was used to set the sample size in advance, and investigators knew the group allocation. According to the paper, TCR Vbeta CDR3 sequencing was carried out on approximately 140 peripheral blood samples, which came from about 45 ophthalmopathy, 75 or so hyperthyroidism and about 17 progressor patients.

This chain is built from TRBV6-1 and TRBJ1-3; 7 nucleotides in the junction match TRBD1. The clonotype comes from a woman between 25 and 40 years old with Graves disease. Donor details come from another sample of the same person, matched by shared clones. Sample: peripheral blood mononuclear cells (PBMCs), taken at new diagnosis, from a patient treated with antithyroid drugs. The nucleotides are TGTGCCAGCAGCAAGACAGGGATCCCTGGAAACACCATATATTTT. Its translation is CASSKTGIPGNTIYF.